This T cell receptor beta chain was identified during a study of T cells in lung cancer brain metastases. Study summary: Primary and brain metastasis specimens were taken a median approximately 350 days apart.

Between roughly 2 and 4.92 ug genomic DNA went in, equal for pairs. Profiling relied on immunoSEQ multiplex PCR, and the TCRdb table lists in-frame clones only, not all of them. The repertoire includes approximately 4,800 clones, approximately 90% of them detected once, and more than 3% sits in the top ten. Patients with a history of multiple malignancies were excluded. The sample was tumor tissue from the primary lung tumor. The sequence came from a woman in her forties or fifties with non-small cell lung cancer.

This chain's CDR3 is CASTDRDSSSDTQYF. The CDR3, as DNA: TGTGCCAGCACCGACCGGGACTCTTCTTCAGATACGCAGTATTTT. The gene calls are TRBV27 and TRBJ2-3; tentatively, D is TRBD2 (6 bases). CDR1 and CDR2 (germline): MNHEY, SMNVEV (reference sequence). Between the trimmed V and J ends, which lost 7 bases and 4 bases, there was a span of 18 bases. This CDR3 contains 15 residues.